In its sample, the clone carrying this TCR beta chain was seen once. CDR1 is MGHRA and CDR2 is YSYEKL in the germline V gene. The CDR3 has 16 residues. The V end lost 3 bases, the J end lost 10 bases, and 24 bases lay between the germline ends. This sample was included in a study of blood T cell repertoires in COVID-19. The table came from immunoSEQ multiplex PCR; TCRdb's copy has only in-frame clones and leaves some out. The top ten clones hold roughly 6.3% of a sample with under 50,000 clones, roughly 71% of them seen once. The sample comprised peripheral blood. The sequence came from an elderly man with acute or convalescent COVID-19. This rearrangement joins TRBV4-1 to TRBJ1-1; TRBD1 is a possible D gene (6 bases). For the CDR3, the DNA is TGCGCCAGCAGCCAGGGACCAAACAGGGAGGGGGGTCCAGCTTTCTTT. This codes for CASSQGPNREGGPAFF.